This T cell receptor beta chain was found in a study of tumor-infiltrating lymphocytes in oesophageal squamous cell carcinoma. This CDR3 is 12 amino acids long. To note about this clonotype: Mismatch with germline at one junction end may stem from a read error.

MiXCR was run by TCRdb on the PCR reads, yielding one entry per CDR3 protein. This table has some 9,800 distinct CDR3 sequences, less than 75% appearing once. The sample comprised esophageal tumor tissue. The TCR sequence derives from a female donor with esophageal squamous cell carcinoma. The chain carries TRBV5-3 and TRBJ2-3; D is uncertain. TRBV5-3 is annotated as an ORF whose role is uncertain. CDR3 DNA sequence: TGTGCCAGCAGCTTGTTTTCGGATACGCAGTATTTT. Encoded protein: CASSLFSDTQYF.